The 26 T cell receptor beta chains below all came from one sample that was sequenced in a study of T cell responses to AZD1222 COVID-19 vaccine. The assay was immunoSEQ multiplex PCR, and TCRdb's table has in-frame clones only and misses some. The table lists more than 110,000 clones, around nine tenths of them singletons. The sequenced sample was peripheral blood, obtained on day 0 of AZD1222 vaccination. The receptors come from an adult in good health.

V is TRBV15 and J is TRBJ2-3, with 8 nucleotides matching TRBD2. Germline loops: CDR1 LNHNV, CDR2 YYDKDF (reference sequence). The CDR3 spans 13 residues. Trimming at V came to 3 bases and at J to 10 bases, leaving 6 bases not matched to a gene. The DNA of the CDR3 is TGTGCCACCAGCAGGTTAGCGGGGTTGCCGCAGTATTTT. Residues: CATSRLAGLPQYF.

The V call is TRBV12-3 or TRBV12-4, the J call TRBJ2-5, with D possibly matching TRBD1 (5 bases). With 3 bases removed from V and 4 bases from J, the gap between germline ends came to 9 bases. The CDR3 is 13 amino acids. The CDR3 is CASSFGRVETQYF. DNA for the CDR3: TGTGCCAGCAGTTTCGGCAGGGTAGAGACCCAGTACTTC.

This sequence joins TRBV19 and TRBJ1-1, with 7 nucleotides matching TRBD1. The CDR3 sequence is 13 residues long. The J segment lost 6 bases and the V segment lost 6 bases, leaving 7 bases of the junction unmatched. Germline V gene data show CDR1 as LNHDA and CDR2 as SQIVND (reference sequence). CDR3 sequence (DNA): TGTGCCAGTAGCCCGACAGGGAGAGCTGAAGCTTTCTTT. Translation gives CASSPTGRAEAFF.

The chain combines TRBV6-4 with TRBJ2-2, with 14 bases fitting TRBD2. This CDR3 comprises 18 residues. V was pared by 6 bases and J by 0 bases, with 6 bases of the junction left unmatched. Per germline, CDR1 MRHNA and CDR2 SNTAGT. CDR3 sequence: CASSAGLAGGPNTGELFF. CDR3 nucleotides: TGTGCCAGCAGCGCCGGACTAGCGGGAGGTCCGAACACCGGGGAGCTGTTTTTT.

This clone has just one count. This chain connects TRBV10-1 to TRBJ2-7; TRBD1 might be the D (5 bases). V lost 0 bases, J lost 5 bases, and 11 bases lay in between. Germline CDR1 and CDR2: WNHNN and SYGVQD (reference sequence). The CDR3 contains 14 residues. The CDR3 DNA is TGCGCCAGCAGTGAGTCTGGCAGGGCCAACGAGCAGTACTTC. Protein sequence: CASSESGRANEQYF.

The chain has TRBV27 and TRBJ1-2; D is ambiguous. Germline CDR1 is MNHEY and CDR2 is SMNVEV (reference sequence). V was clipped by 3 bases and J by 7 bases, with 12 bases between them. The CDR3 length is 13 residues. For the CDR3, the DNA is TGTGCCAGCAGTTTGTCGGGCGGTCTTGGCTACACCTTC. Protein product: CASSLSGGLGYTF.

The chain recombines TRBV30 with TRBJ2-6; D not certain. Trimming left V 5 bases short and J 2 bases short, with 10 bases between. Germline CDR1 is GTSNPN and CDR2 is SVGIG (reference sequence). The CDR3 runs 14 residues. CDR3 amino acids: CAWAANPGANVLTF. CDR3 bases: TGTGCCTGGGCCGCTAACCCTGGGGCCAACGTCCTGACTTTC.

The CDR3 spells CASRPSGRGTDTQYF. The DNA for the CDR3 is TGTGCCAGCAGACCTAGCGGGAGGGGGACAGATACGCAGTATTTT. The rearrangement uses TRBV6-2 or TRBV6-3 and TRBJ2-3; 12 bases map to TRBD2. V gave up 6 bases and J gave up 3 bases; unmatched junction bases: 4. The CDR3 runs to 15 residues. Germline CDR1 MNHEY, CDR2 SVGEGT.

Written as DNA, the CDR3 is TGTGCCAGCAGTTTCAGCCCTGGGGGACCGGCGAACTACGAGCAGTACTTC. It specifies CASSFSPGGPANYEQYF. The V gene is TRBV28, the J gene TRBJ2-7, with D perhaps matching TRBD1 or TRBD2 (5 bases each). The CDR3 runs to 17 residues. With 3 bases removed from V and 3 bases from J, the gap between germline ends came to 21 bases. Germline V gene data show CDR1 as MDHEN and CDR2 as SYDVKM.

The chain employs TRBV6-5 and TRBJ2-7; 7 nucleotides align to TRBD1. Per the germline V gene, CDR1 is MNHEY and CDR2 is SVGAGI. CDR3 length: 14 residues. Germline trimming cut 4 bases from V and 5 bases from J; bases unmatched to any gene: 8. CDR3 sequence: CASSLIRGRNEQYF. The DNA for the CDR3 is TGTGCCAGCAGTTTGATAAGGGGGCGCAACGAGCAGTACTTC.

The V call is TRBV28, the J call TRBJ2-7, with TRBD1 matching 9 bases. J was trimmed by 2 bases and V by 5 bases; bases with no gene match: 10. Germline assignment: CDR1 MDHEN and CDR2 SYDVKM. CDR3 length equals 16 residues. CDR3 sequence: CASSGTGTGLTYEQYF. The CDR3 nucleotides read TGTGCCAGCAGTGGAACCGGGACAGGGTTAACCTACGAGCAGTACTTC.

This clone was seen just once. In DNA form, the CDR3 reads TGTGCCAGCAGCCAGGGGGGACTGAAGGATACGCAGTATTTT. This codes for CASSQGGLKDTQYF. The chain has TRBV14 and TRBJ2-3, with D tentatively TRBD2 (6 bases). The CDR3 consists of 14 residues. The V and J ends lost 3 bases and 6 bases respectively, with 13 bases between them. Looked up from germline, CDR1 is SGHDN and CDR2 is FVKESK.

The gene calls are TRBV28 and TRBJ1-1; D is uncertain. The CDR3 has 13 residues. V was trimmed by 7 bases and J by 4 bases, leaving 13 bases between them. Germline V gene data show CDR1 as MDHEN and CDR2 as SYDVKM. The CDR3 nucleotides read TGTGCCAGCACGGGCGGAACCCCCACTGAAGCTTTCTTT. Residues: CASTGGTPTEAFF.

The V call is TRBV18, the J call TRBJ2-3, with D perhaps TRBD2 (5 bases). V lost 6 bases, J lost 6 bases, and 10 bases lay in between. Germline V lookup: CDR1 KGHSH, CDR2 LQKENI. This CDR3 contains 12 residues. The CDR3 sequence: CASSPRGDTQYF. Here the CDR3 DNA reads TGTGCCAGCTCCCCCCGCGGGGATACGCAGTATTTT.

CDR3 DNA: TGTGCCAGCAGTTACCCCTCTCGCCACAGGACCTACGAGCAGTACTTC. Translated: CASSYPSRHRTYEQYF. The V and J genes are TRBV6-2 or TRBV6-3 and TRBJ2-7; D might be TRBD1 (5 bases). CDR3 length equals 16 residues. Germline V gene sequence: CDR1 MNHEY, CDR2 SVGEGT. V lost 2 bases and J 2 bases, leaving 16 bases between the germline ends.

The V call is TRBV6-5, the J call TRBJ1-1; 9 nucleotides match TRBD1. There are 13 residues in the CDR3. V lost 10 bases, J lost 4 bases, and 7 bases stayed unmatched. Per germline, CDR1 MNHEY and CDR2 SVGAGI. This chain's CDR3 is CATDPGQGTEAFF. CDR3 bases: TGTGCCACGGATCCGGGACAGGGCACTGAAGCTTTCTTT.

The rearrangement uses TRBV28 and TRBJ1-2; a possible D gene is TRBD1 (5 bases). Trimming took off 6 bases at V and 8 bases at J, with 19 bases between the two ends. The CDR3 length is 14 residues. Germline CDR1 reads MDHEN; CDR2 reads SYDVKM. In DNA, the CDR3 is TGTGCCAGCAGAGAGGGGACGGTTGCTATGGGCTACACCTTC. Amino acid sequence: CASREGTVAMGYTF.

DNA of the CDR3: TGTGCCAGCAGACATTCAGAGCCTCGCTATGGCTACACCTTC. Its protein is CASRHSEPRYGYTF. V and J are TRBV28 and TRBJ1-2; no clear D. This CDR3 contains 14 residues. Germline CDR1 MDHEN, CDR2 SYDVKM. Trimming pared 6 bases from V and 4 bases from J, leaving 15 bases between.

The CDR3 coding sequence is TGTGCCAGCAGTCCAAGCGGGGTCCCTGGAGAGCAGTACTTC. This codes for CASSPSGVPGEQYF. This chain connects TRBV28 to TRBJ2-7; 7 positions match TRBD2. The V segment lost 5 bases and the J segment 7 bases; nucleotides outside the gene matches: 11. The V gene's germline CDR1 is MDHEN and CDR2 SYDVKM. The CDR3 length is 14 residues.

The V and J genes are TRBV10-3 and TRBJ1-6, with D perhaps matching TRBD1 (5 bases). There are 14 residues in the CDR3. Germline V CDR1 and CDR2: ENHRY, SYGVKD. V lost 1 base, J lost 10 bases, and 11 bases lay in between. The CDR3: CAISELGERSPLHF. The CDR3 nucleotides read TGTGCCATCAGTGAGTTGGGGGAACGGTCACCCCTCCACTTT.

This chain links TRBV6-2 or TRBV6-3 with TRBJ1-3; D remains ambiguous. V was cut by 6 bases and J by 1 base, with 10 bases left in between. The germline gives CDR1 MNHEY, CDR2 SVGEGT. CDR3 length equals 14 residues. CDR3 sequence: CASSLRQSGNTIYF. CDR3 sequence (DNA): TGTGCCAGCAGCCTCCGACAATCTGGAAACACCATATATTTT.

CDR3 coding DNA: TGTGCCAGCTCACCACGGGCCGGGGAGCTGTTTTTT. Translation: CASSPRAGELFF. This chain joins TRBV18 and TRBJ2-2, with D uncertain. Trimming stripped 1 base from V and 6 bases from J, with 3 bases between. Germline CDR1 and CDR2: KGHSH and LQKENI. The CDR3 extends over 12 amino acids.

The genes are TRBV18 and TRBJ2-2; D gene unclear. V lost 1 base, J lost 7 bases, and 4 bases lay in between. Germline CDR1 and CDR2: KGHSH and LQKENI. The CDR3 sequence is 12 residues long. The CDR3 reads CASSPRLGELFF. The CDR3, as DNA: TGTGCCAGCTCACCACGTCTCGGGGAGCTGTTTTTT.

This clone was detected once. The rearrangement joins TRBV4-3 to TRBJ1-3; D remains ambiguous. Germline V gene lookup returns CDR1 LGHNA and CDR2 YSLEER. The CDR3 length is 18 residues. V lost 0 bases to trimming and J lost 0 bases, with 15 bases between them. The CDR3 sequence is CASSQDLASSSSGNTIYF. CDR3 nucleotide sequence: TGCGCCAGCAGCCAAGATCTAGCTTCGTCAAGCTCTGGAAACACCATATATTTT.

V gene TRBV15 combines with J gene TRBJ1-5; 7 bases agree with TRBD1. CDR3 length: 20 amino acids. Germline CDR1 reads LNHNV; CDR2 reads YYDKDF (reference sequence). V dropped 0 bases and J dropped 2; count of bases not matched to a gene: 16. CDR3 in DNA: TGTGCCACCAGCAGAGATTTTCGGGACAGCACCGGCTGGCGCAATCAGCCCCAGCATTTT. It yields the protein CATSRDFRDSTGWRNQPQHF.

CDR3 sequence (DNA): TGTGCCTGCCCCATGAGCTCTGGAAACACCATATATTTT. Translating it yields CACPMSSGNTIYF. This chain uses TRBV30 with TRBJ1-3; D is uncertain. V shed 6 bases and J shed 0 bases, with 9 bases lying between them. This CDR3 contains 13 residues. Germline V gene lookup returns CDR1 GTSNPN and CDR2 SVGIG (reference sequence).